This T cell receptor (beta chain) was observed in a study of T cell repertoires in cytomegalovirus infection. Across the study: Indications came from public TCR beta signatures; they pointed to CMV infection and to a matching HLA type. Findings and caveats of the study: The study found HLA-C-restricted CMV-specific TCR beta clonotypes dominating the ex vivo response.

A word on this clonotype: No antigen is known for it.

TCRdb re-derived calls from the reads in MiXCR, one entry per CDR3 protein. Among roughly 600,000 distinct CDR3 sequences, less than 25% were seen once, and the ten largest hold 6.5% to 10%. V shed 0 bases and J shed 2 bases, with 10 bases lying between them. The CDR3 contains 15 residues. Looked up from germline, CDR1 is SGDLS and CDR2 is YYNGEE. The genes are TRBV9 and TRBJ2-3; D remains ambiguous. Sequencing used CD8+ T cells from PBMCs. The receptor comes from a human donor in good health (CMV status not recorded). Some clones in this sample may be carry-over from other donors' samples. The CDR3 sequence is CASSVEVRATDTQYF. In nucleotides, the CDR3 is TGTGCCAGCAGCGTAGAAGTGAGAGCCACAGATACGCAGTATTTT.